The entry below describes one T cell receptor beta chain. The antigen is unknown. The TCRbeta library incorporated unique molecular identifiers. TCRdb independently ran MiXCR on the PCR reads; one entry per CDR3 protein. The sample contains about 500,000 distinct CDR3 sequences, about an eighth of which appear only once. The germline CDR1 and CDR2 sequences are DFQATT and SNEGSKA (reference sequence). V was shortened by 4 bases and J by 4 bases, with 8 bases between the two germline ends. The CDR3 spans 11 residues. This sample stems from a study of T-cell reconstitution after alpha-beta-depleted transplantation in children. Whole-study findings and limits: Some patients' high day-60 TCRbeta diversity was attributed to recipient cells surviving conditioning. Several hundred rapidly expanded clones from non-depleted graft cells reportedly supplied alpha-beta T cells about two months post-transplant. A year had passed since transplant, and T-cell counts and diversity by then came mostly from newly produced T cells.

The sample in question was PBMCs, mostly from graft donor cells, obtained 180 days after TCRalphabeta/CD19-depleted stem cell transplant. This receptor was taken from a female patient aged 2 to 10 who had a stem cell transplant for aplastic anemia, so the T cells may come from the graft donor. The V and J genes are TRBV20-1 and TRBJ2-7; the D is unclear. As DNA, the CDR3 is TGCAGTGCTATGGGAAGATACGAGCAGTACTTC. Protein sequence: CSAMGRYEQYF.